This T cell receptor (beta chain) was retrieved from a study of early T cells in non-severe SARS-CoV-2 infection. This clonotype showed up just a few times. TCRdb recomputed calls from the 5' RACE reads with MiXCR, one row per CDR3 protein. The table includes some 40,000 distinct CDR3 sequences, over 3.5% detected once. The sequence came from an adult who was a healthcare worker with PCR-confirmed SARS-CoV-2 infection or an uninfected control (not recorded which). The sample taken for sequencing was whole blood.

CDR3 DNA: TGTGCCAGCAGCGTAGCCGGGAGTACCGCCAACAATGAGCAGTTCTTC. It encodes CASSVAGSTANNEQFF. The V call is TRBV9, the J call TRBJ2-1; tentatively, D is TRBD2 (6 bases). Germline-derived CDR1 and CDR2 are SGDLS and YYNGEE. V was trimmed by 0 bases and J by 5 bases, leaving 15 bases between them. The CDR3 length is 16 residues.